This TCR beta chain originates from a study of T-cell reconstitution after alpha-beta-depleted transplantation in children. CDR1 is DFQATT and CDR2 is SNEGSKA in the germline V gene (reference sequence). Trimming left V 3 bases short and J 0 bases short, with 18 bases between. The CDR3 length is 17 residues. A TCRbeta library incorporating unique molecular identifiers was prepared. From the PCR reads, TCRdb called clonotypes with MiXCR, one entry per CDR3 protein. The sample records 200,000 to 250,000 distinct CDR3 sequences, 8.2% being singletons. This clonotype appeared many times. Its antigen is undetermined. Overall study results and limits: Reportedly, alpha-beta T cells present about two months post-transplant originated from several hundred expanded clones of graft origin.

The input for sequencing was PBMCs, mostly from graft donor cells, taken 180 days after TCRalphabeta/CD19-depleted stem cell transplant. The sequence was collected from a male patient under 18 who had a stem cell transplant for acute lymphoblastic leukemia, so the T cells may come from the graft donor. The chain carries TRBV20-1 and TRBJ1-5; the D is unclear. CDR3 bases: TGCAGTGCTAGGCCCTCAGGAAGGCCATATAGCAATCAGCCCCAGCATTTT. Translation gives CSARPSGRPYSNQPQHF.